This T cell receptor beta chain appears in the sequencing data of a study of control samples from healthy donors and cancer patients. CDR1 is SNHLY, CDR2 FYNNEI, per germline. The CDR3 runs 13 residues. V lost 4 bases and J 6 bases, leaving 11 bases between the germline ends. Clones were sequenced by immunoSEQ multiplex PCR, and TCRdb holds only the in-frame ones, with some missing. This table has about 140,000 clones, 70% to 90% appearing once. The receptor's source is a woman aged 25 to 45 in good health. The chain is built from TRBV2 and TRBJ2-3; either TRBD1 or TRBD2 may supply D (5 bases each). Sample: blood. The CDR3 nucleotides are TGTGCCAGCAGTGTCGTGGGGACGGATACGCAGTATTTT. Translating gives CASSVVGTDTQYF.